This T cell receptor beta chain was retrieved from a study of cytomegalovirus exposure and HLA in healthy donors. 13 Jbeta primers and 60 Vbeta primers were used for the PCR. Measured with immunoSEQ multiplex PCR; TCRdb has only the in-frame clones, and not every one. The sample lists over 75,000 clones, roughly 86% occurring once. Germline V gene sequence: CDR1 MNHNS, CDR2 SASEGT. The CDR3 is made up of 15 amino acids. V gave up 7 bases and J gave up 1 base; unmatched junction bases: 10. A few counts support this clone. Sequencing was performed on PBMCs. The TCR was taken from a man aged 25 to 40 in good health and CMV-seropositive. The rearrangement uses TRBV6-1 and TRBJ2-7, with TRBD1 matching 7 bases. Here the CDR3 reads CASTSGGTDSYEQYF. The CDR3 nucleotides read TGTGCCAGCACCTCCGGTGGGACAGATTCCTACGAGCAGTACTTC.